These 20 T cell receptor beta chains originate from one sample sequenced in a study of T cell responses to AZD1222 COVID-19 vaccine. The protocol was immunoSEQ multiplex PCR, while the TCRdb copy is restricted to in-frame clones and leaves out a portion. The table has 150,000 or so clones, about 91% seen once. The input for sequencing was peripheral blood, taken on day 0 of MenACWY control vaccination. The receptors here all came from an adult in good health.

The rearrangement links TRBV18 to TRBJ2-1; 7 bases match TRBD1. Germline V CDR1 and CDR2: KGHSH, LQKENI. V dropped 6 bases and J dropped 8; count of bases not matched to a gene: 13. This CDR3 comprises 15 residues. Here the CDR3 DNA reads TGTGCCAGCTCCCCGGGAATCGGACAGGCTTATGAGCAGTTCTTC. Residues: CASSPGIGQAYEQFF.

The V gene is TRBV19, the J gene TRBJ1-5; weak D call: TRBD1 (6 bases). Germline values: CDR1 LNHDA, CDR2 SQIVND (reference sequence). This CDR3 region has 16 residues. The V gene lost 4 bases and the J gene lost 4 bases, with 17 bases spanning the gap. The CDR3 DNA follows: TGTGCCAGTAGTAGGGGGGGCCGCGTAATTAATCAGCCCCAGCATTTT. Its translation: CASSRGGRVINQPQHF.

The chain links TRBV18 to TRBJ2-2; a weak D match, TRBD1 (6 bases). The germline CDR1 and CDR2 sequences are KGHSH and LQKENI. The ends were cut back, 5 bases at V and 2 bases at J, with 15 bases in the middle. The CDR3 is made up of 16 amino acids. Written as DNA, the CDR3 is TGTGCCAGCTCAGTGGGACAACATAGAAACACCGGGGAGCTGTTTTTT. Its translation is CASSVGQHRNTGELFF. Full variable domain (missing parts from reference TRBV18 and TRBJ2-2): NAGVMQNPRHLVRRRGQEARLRCSPMKGHSHVYWYRQLPEEGLKFMVYLQKENIIDESGMPKERFSAEFPKEGPSILRIQQVVRGDSAAYFCASSVGQHRNTGELFFGEGSRLTVL.

CDR3 in amino acids: CASSLGQGDGYGYTF. The CDR3, as DNA: TGTGCCAGCAGCTTAGGACAGGGGGACGGCTATGGCTACACCTTC. V and J are TRBV11-3 and TRBJ1-2; 9 nucleotides align to TRBD1. The CDR3 spans 15 residues. Per germline, CDR1 SGHNT and CDR2 YENEEA. The V gene end was trimmed by 1 base and the J gene end by 4 bases; junction bases not matched to a gene: 4.

The chain uses TRBV7-2 and TRBJ1-1; no clear D gene. Trimming removed 3 bases at V and 7 bases at J, with 12 bases between. Germline V lookup: CDR1 SGHTA, CDR2 FQGNSA. The CDR3 consists of 13 residues. DNA for the CDR3: TGTGCCAGCAGCTTTGATCCGGTGATTGAAGCTTTCTTT. It encodes CASSFDPVIEAFF.

For this clone: Other nucleotide sequences from this sample produce the same CDR3. In DNA form, the CDR3 reads TGTGCCAGCAGCCAGCTTAGTGAAAAACTGTTTTTT. This encodes CASSQLSEKLFF. This chain joins TRBV4-2 and TRBJ1-4; D not resolved. The CDR3 runs to 12 residues. Germline CDR1 LGHNA, CDR2 YNFKEQ. V was cut by 3 bases and J by 7 bases, with 6 bases left in between.

The chain employs TRBV12-5 and TRBJ2-1; TRBD2 is a possible D gene (5 bases). Trimming left V 5 bases short and J 8 bases short, with 13 bases between. Per germline, CDR1 LGHNT and CDR2 FRNRAP. This CDR3 spans 13 amino acids. The CDR3 coding sequence is TGTGCTAGTGGTCCCCAGAACGGGGATGAGCAGTTCTTC. This encodes CASGPQNGDEQFF.

CDR3 sequence: CASSQDRHEQYF. The CDR3 nucleotides are TGTGCCAGCAGCCAAGATCGGCACGAGCAGTACTTC. The chain couples TRBV4-2 to TRBJ2-7; D uncertain. The CDR3 is made up of 12 amino acids. Trimming took 0 bases from V and 5 from J, leaving 5 bases between them. The germline CDR1 and CDR2 sequences are LGHNA and YNFKEQ.

V is TRBV18 and J is TRBJ1-5; D gene unclear. V was clipped by 2 bases and J by 3 bases, with 11 bases between them. This CDR3 contains 15 residues. CDR1 and CDR2 from the germline V gene are KGHSH and LQKENI. The CDR3 region has the DNA TGTGCCAGCTCACCAGAGCAGGCGTCCAATCAGCCCCAGCATTTT. This translates into CASSPEQASNQPQHF. Drawing the rest from reference TRBV18 and TRBJ1-5, the complete variable domain is NAGVMQNPRHLVRRRGQEARLRCSPMKGHSHVYWYRQLPEEGLKFMVYLQKENIIDESGMPKERFSAEFPKEGPSILRIQQVVRGDSAAYFCASSPEQASNQPQHFGDGTRLSIL.

The sample holds one count of this clone. The CDR3 sequence is CASSASSGQGVGGYTF. As DNA, the CDR3 is TGTGCCAGCAGCGCAAGCTCGGGACAGGGAGTCGGTGGCTACACCTTC. The V and J genes are TRBV5-4 and TRBJ1-2, with 9 bases aligning to TRBD1. This CDR3 contains 16 residues. Trimming took 4 bases from V and 7 from J; bases not matched to a gene: 14. Germline V CDR1 and CDR2: SGHNT, YYREEE (reference sequence).

The CDR3 DNA is TGTGCCAGTAGTATGGCCGCCCAGGGCTCTGGAAACACCATATATTTT. Protein product: CASSMAAQGSGNTIYF. The rearrangement joins TRBV19 to TRBJ1-3; a possible D gene is TRBD1 (5 bases). V lost 3 bases, J lost 0 bases, and 12 bases lay in between. CDR3 length: 16 residues. Germline V gene sequence: CDR1 LNHDA, CDR2 SQIVND (reference sequence).

The chain is built from TRBV15 and TRBJ2-1, with 9 bases aligning to TRBD1. The germline V gene has CDR1 LNHNV and CDR2 YYDKDF (reference sequence). CDR3 size: 13 residues. V lost 0 bases and J lost 14; bases outside the gene matches: 5. CDR3 protein: CATSRDGQGNKFF. The DNA for the CDR3 is TGTGCCACCAGCAGAGATGGACAGGGGAATAAGTTCTTC.

The chain is built from TRBV5-4 and TRBJ2-2; no firm D call. Looked up from germline, CDR1 is SGHNT and CDR2 is YYREEE (reference sequence). The ends were cut back, 0 bases at V and 8 bases at J, with 14 bases in the middle. The CDR3 covers 15 residues. CDR3 coding DNA: TGTGCCAGCAGCTTGGCCGCTAGGGAAACAGGGGAGCTGTTTTTT. Protein product: CASSLAARETGELFF. Full variable domain (missing parts from reference TRBV5-4 and TRBJ2-2): ETGVTQSPTHLIKTRGQQVTLRCSSQSGHNTVSWYQQALGQGPQFIFQYYREEENGRGNFPPRFSGLQFPNYSSELNVNALELDDSALYLCASSLAARETGELFFGEGSRLTVL.

The table lists this clone with a count of one. The chain has TRBV27 and TRBJ2-7, with D tentatively TRBD1 or TRBD2 (5 bases each). Germline CDR1 MNHEY, CDR2 SMNVEV (reference sequence). The CDR3 has 13 amino acids. The germline V and J ends were trimmed by 6 bases and 0 bases, with 9 bases remaining between them. In DNA, the CDR3 is TGTGCCAGCAGGCCTGGGGGCTCCTACGAGCAGTACTTC. Protein product: CASRPGGSYEQYF.

The chain combines TRBV7-2 with TRBJ1-5; no reliable D call. The CDR3 contains 15 residues. Trimming pared 1 base from V and 1 base from J, leaving 8 bases between. The germline V gene encodes CDR1 SGHTA and CDR2 FQGNSA. Here the CDR3 reads CASSLEHTSNQPQHF. The CDR3 region has the DNA TGTGCCAGCAGCTTAGAACACACGAGCAATCAGCCCCAGCATTTT.

The CDR3 loop reads CASSPSLSGNTIYF. The DNA of the CDR3 is TGTGCCAGCAGCCCGAGTCTCTCTGGAAACACCATATATTTT. J is TRBJ1-3 and V is TRBV11-1; no reliable D call. The CDR3 loop spans 14 amino acids. CDR1 and CDR2 from the germline V gene are SGHAT and FQDESV (reference sequence). Trimming took 5 bases from V and 0 from J, leaving 8 bases between them. Combining the CDR3 with reference TRBV11-1 and TRBJ1-3 gives the whole variable domain EAEVAQSPRYKITEKSQAVAFWCDPISGHATLYWYRQILGQGPELLVQFQDESVVDDSQLPKDRFSAERLKGVDSTLKIQPAELGDSAMYLCASSPSLSGNTIYFGEGSWLTVV.

In this sample, this clone turned up once. The chain is built from TRBV30 and TRBJ2-1; D not resolved. The length of the CDR3 is 13 residues. Germline values: CDR1 GTSNPN, CDR2 SVGIG (reference sequence). V was pared by 5 bases and J by 0 bases, with 8 bases between. The CDR3 DNA reads TGTGCCTGGGGGATCCGCTCCTACAATGAGCAGTTCTTC. Encoded protein: CAWGIRSYNEQFF. The entire variable domain, with the rest obtained from reference TRBV30 and TRBJ2-1, is as follows: SQTIHQWPATLVQPVGSPLSLECTVEGTSNPNLYWYRQAAGRGLQLLFYSVGIGQISSEVPQNLSASRPQDRQFILSSKKLLLSDSGFYLCAWGIRSYNEQFFGPGTRLTVL.

This clone was seen once. The chain couples TRBV5-1 to TRBJ1-4; possibly TRBD1 for D (6 bases). Trimming pared 0 bases from V and 5 bases from J, leaving 11 bases between. The germline V gene encodes CDR1 SGHRS and CDR2 YFSETQ. The CDR3 is 15 amino acids. The DNA of the CDR3 is TGCGCCAGCAGCTTGGAGGGGGGCCCGAATGAAAAACTGTTTTTT. Amino acids: CASSLEGGPNEKLFF.

The gene calls are TRBV21-1 and TRBJ2-7; the D call TRBD1 from the table was never checked on the DNA. TRBV21-1 is termed a pseudogene. CDR3 length equals 15 residues. In DNA form, the CDR3 reads TGTGCCAGCAGCAATTTTGCCAGGGACACCTACGAGCAGTACTTC. It encodes CASSNFARDTYEQYF.

The chain links TRBV11-3 to TRBJ1-2, with unresolved D. Germline V gene sequence: CDR1 SGHNT, CDR2 YENEEA. The CDR3 is 13 amino acids. V lost 3 bases to trimming and J lost 2 bases, with 7 bases between them. CDR3 sequence: CASSFNGNYGYTF. The CDR3 DNA reads as TGTGCCAGCAGCTTCAACGGGAACTATGGCTACACCTTC.